One and the same sample provided the 8 T cell receptor beta chains below, sequenced in a study of identical twins. TCRdb ran MiXCR on the 5' RACE reads and lists one entry per CDR3 protein. The sample has around 690,000 distinct CDR3 sequences; about 20% are singletons. This sample also appeared in a second study, on T cells expressing NK-cell markers.

Sequencing was carried out using PBMCs. The receptors shown here come from a woman aged 18-35 years in good health.

This clonotype was seen a few times. J is TRBJ2-1 and V is TRBV5-1, with 9 bases aligning to TRBD2. CDR3 length equals 16 residues. Germline V gives CDR1 SGHRS, CDR2 YFSETQ. The J segment lost 3 bases and the V segment lost 4 bases, leaving 8 bases of the junction unmatched. The CDR3: CASSPIAGESYNEQFF. The CDR3 coding sequence is TGCGCCAGCAGCCCGATAGCGGGAGAGAGCTACAATGAGCAGTTCTTC.

V gene TRBV7-2 combines with J gene TRBJ2-7; D call uncertain. Germline values: CDR1 SGHTA, CDR2 FQGNSA. Trimming removed 4 bases from V and 3 bases from J, with 10 bases in between. This CDR3 has 13 amino acids. The CDR3 is CASSSPFGYEQYF. The CDR3 DNA is TGTGCCAGCAGCTCACCGTTCGGCTACGAGCAGTACTTC.

This clonotype was seen more than once but under ten times. The chain joins TRBV29-1 to TRBJ2-1, with D possibly being TRBD2 (6 bases). The germline gives CDR1 SQVTM, CDR2 ANQGSEA. Trimming took off 0 bases at V and 8 bases at J, with 17 bases between the two ends. CDR3 length equals 15 residues. The CDR3 coding sequence is TGCAGCGTTGAAGATTATCGGGGAAGCGGGCATGAGCAGTTCTTC. This gives the protein CSVEDYRGSGHEQFF.

The chain uses TRBV6-6 and TRBJ2-3; D uncertain. Germline V gene data show CDR1 as MNHNY and CDR2 as SVGAGI (reference sequence). This CDR3 is built from 13 residues. V was pared by 5 bases and J by 6 bases, with 12 bases between. The CDR3 sequence: CASSTRQRDTQYF. CDR3 nucleotides: TGTGCCAGCAGTACCCGCCAAAGGGATACGCAGTATTTT.

This clonotype appeared a single time. The rearrangement joins TRBV28 to TRBJ2-5, with D possibly TRBD2 on 6 matching bases. The V gene lost 3 bases and the J gene lost 5 bases, with 16 bases spanning the gap. The CDR3 has 15 amino acids. Germline CDR1 is MDHEN and CDR2 is SYDVKM. In nucleotides, the CDR3 is TGTGCCAGCAGTTTGACCGGGCCGGCGGGGGAGACCCAGTACTTC. Amino acid sequence: CASSLTGPAGETQYF. The entire variable domain, with the rest obtained from reference TRBV28 and TRBJ2-5, is as follows: DVKVTQSSRYLVKRTGEKVFLECVQDMDHENMFWYRQDPGLGLRLIYFSYDVKMKEKGDIPEGYSVSREKKERFSLILESASTNQTSMYLCASSLTGPAGETQYFGPGTRLLVL.

The rearrangement uses TRBV20-1 and TRBJ2-3; D unclear. Trimming left V 4 bases short and J 5 bases short, with 7 bases between. The germline V gene has CDR1 DFQATT and CDR2 SNEGSKA (reference sequence). This CDR3 is 11 amino acids long. DNA for the CDR3: TGCAGTGCTACTTCGGTAGATACGCAGTATTTT. Amino acid sequence: CSATSVDTQYF.

This clonotype was picked up a small number of times. This chain connects TRBV3-1 to TRBJ1-5, with D possibly TRBD1 on 6 matching bases. The CDR3 is made up of 15 amino acids. CDR1 is LGHDT and CDR2 is YNNKEL in the germline V gene (reference sequence). The V end lost 0 bases, the J end lost 4 bases, and 10 bases lay between the germline ends. The CDR3 DNA follows: TGTGCCAGCAGCCAAGATTACAGGGAAAATCAGCCCCAGCATTTT. Translation: CASSQDYRENQPQHF.

V is TRBV29-1 and J is TRBJ1-1; D is unresolved. CDR1 and CDR2 (germline): SQVTM, ANQGSEA. V was clipped by 5 bases and J by 2 bases, with 9 bases between them. The CDR3 sequence is 12 residues long. The CDR3 DNA is TGCAGCGTTATTATGAGAAACACTGAAGCTTTCTTT. Protein product: CSVIMRNTEAFF.